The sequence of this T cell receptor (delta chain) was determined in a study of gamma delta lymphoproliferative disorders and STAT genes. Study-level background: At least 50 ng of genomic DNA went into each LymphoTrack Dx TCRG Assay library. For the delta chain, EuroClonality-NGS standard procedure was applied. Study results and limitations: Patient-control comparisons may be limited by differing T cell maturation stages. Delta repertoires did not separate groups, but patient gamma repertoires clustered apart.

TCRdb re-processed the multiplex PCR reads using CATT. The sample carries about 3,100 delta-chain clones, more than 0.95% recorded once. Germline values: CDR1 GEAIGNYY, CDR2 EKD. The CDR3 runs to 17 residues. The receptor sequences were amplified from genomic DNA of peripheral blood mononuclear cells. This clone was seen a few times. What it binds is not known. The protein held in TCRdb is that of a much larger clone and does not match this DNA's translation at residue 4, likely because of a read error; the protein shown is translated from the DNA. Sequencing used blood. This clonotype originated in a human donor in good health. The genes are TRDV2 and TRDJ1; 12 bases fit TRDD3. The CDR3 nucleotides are TGTGCCTGTGGCACCGTTTCCTCTGGGGGATACGCCGATAAACTCATCTTT. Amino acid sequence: CACGTVSSGGYADKLIF.